These 12 T cell receptor beta chains share one sample of origin, sequenced in a study of naive and memory T cell subsets. General study results and limits: Naive repertoires, especially CD8, held a few larger clonotypes, possibly memory cells re-expressing CD45RA.

These receptors have no identified antigens. Two oligonucleotides, mixed equimolar, formed the beta constant-region primer covering TRBC1 and TRBC2. The ligated cDNA underwent four PCR rounds using SP2 and nested alpha and beta constant-region primers. In TCRdb, the UMI-ligation and nested PCR reads were re-called with MiXCR into one record per CDR3 protein. The table includes over 110,000 distinct CDR3 sequences, more than 15% detected once. The sequencing sample was made of naive CD8+ T cells from blood. Source of these receptors: a human donor in good health.

The rearrangement joins TRBV10-3 to TRBJ2-7; 7 nucleotides line up with TRBD2. This CDR3 comprises 13 residues. The V gene's germline CDR1 is ENHRY and CDR2 SYGVKD. V lost 7 bases to trimming and J lost 1 base; unmatched junction nucleotides: 4. Here the CDR3 DNA reads TGTGCCATCATGGGGGGGGTATCCTACGAGCAGTACTTC. It translates to CAIMGGVSYEQYF.

This chain joins TRBV5-5 and TRBJ2-1; no clear D. Per germline, CDR1 SGHKS and CDR2 YYEKEE (reference sequence). V lost 2 bases and J lost 7, with 7 bases in between. This CDR3 region has 12 residues. The CDR3 reads CASSLSRNEQFF. The CDR3 DNA reads TGTGCCAGCAGCTTATCCAGAAATGAGCAGTTCTTC.

This clonotype has more than one count but fewer than ten. The rearrangement joins TRBV7-6 to TRBJ2-2, with 7 positions matching TRBD2. Germline assignment: CDR1 SGHVS and CDR2 FNYEAQ. The junction had 7 bases not matched to a gene; V was cut back by 3 bases and J by 3 bases. The CDR3 contains 16 residues. CDR3: CASSFSREFDTGELFF. Here the CDR3 DNA reads TGTGCCAGCAGCTTCTCGCGGGAGTTTGACACCGGGGAGCTGTTTTTT.

The chain has TRBV19 and TRBJ1-1, with D unresolved. V shed 3 bases and J shed 5 bases, with 10 bases lying between them. The CDR3 length is 13 residues. CDR1 LNHDA and CDR2 SQIVND come from the germline V gene (reference sequence). CDR3 in amino acids: CASSIVFGTEAFF. In DNA form, the CDR3 reads TGTGCCAGTAGTATCGTCTTCGGGACTGAAGCTTTCTTT.

The chain recombines TRBV24-1 with TRBJ2-3; D might be TRBD1 or TRBD2, each matching 6 bases. Trimming shortened V by 5 bases and J by 4 bases, and 18 bases separated the two germline ends. The CDR3 is 16 amino acids. The germline CDR1 and CDR2 sequences are KGHDR and SFDVKD. The CDR3 region is CATSVREQGGSDTQYF. For the CDR3, the DNA is TGTGCCACCAGTGTAAGAGAACAGGGAGGTTCAGATACGCAGTATTTT.

This clonotype has only a few counts. The V and J genes are TRBV7-8 and TRBJ2-1; either TRBD1 or TRBD2 may fit D (6 bases each). Deletions cut 7 bases from V and 7 bases from J, with 17 bases between. This CDR3 contains 14 residues. CDR1 is SGHVS, CDR2 FQNEAQ, per germline. The CDR3 DNA sequence: TGTGCCAGCACGGGGGCCCACTTTAAGAATGAGCAGTTCTTC. Protein: CASTGAHFKNEQFF.

This chain uses TRBV10-1 with TRBJ2-2, with TRBD1 identical over 9 bases. The CDR3 is 17 amino acids. The ends lost 10 bases at V and 0 bases at J; junction bases unmatched: 12. Germline assignment: CDR1 WNHNN and CDR2 SYGVQD (reference sequence). DNA for the CDR3: TGCGCCAACGCGAGACCGGGACAGGGTTCGAACACCGGGGAGCTGTTTTTT. Encoded protein: CANARPGQGSNTGELFF.

This clonotype came up once. The gene calls are TRBV25-1 and TRBJ2-7, with 7 bases identical to TRBD2. The germline V gene has CDR1 MGHDK and CDR2 SYGVNS. V gave up 6 bases and J gave up 1 base; unmatched junction bases: 9. The CDR3 runs to 15 residues. CDR3 coding DNA: TGTGCCAGCAGCCCGGGTGGGGGGGGGTCCTACGAGCAGTACTTC. Protein product: CASSPGGGGSYEQYF.

In this sample, this clonotype turned up a few times. The chain couples TRBV27 to TRBJ2-5; D perhaps matches TRBD2 (5 bases). Germline lookup yields CDR1 MNHEY and CDR2 SMNVEV (reference sequence). The V end was cut by 2 bases, the J end by 5 bases, with 9 bases between. This CDR3 is built from 13 residues. The CDR3, as DNA: TGTGCCAGCAGTTTAGTGCGGGCGGAGACCCAGTACTTC. This codes for CASSLVRAETQYF.

This clonotype was counted between two and nine times. This sequence joins TRBV6-2 or TRBV6-3 and TRBJ1-1, with TRBD1 matching over 10 bases. Trimming at V came to 5 bases and at J to 5 bases, leaving 11 bases not matched to a gene. Germline CDR1 is MNHEY and CDR2 is SVGEGT. The CDR3 sequence is 16 residues long. This chain's CDR3 is CASSTAPGQGGTEAFF. The CDR3 DNA sequence: TGTGCCAGCAGTACTGCCCCAGGACAGGGGGGAACTGAAGCTTTCTTT.

J is TRBJ1-6 and V is TRBV4-1; the D gene is possibly TRBD1 (5 bases). Germline CDR1 MGHRA, CDR2 YSYEKL. The V and J ends lost 0 bases and 7 bases respectively, with 10 bases between them. CDR3 length equals 15 residues. This CDR3 is CASSQDQGFNSPLHF. The CDR3 region has the DNA TGCGCCAGCAGCCAAGATCAGGGTTTCAATTCACCCCTCCACTTT.

The chain recombines TRBV6-5 with TRBJ1-1, with 7 bases lining up with TRBD1. There are 15 residues in the CDR3. CDR1 MNHEY and CDR2 SVGAGI come from the germline V gene. J gave up 2 bases and V 1 base, and 4 bases lay outside the gene matches. In DNA form, the CDR3 reads TGTGCCAGCAGTTACTTCGACAGGGCAAACACTGAAGCTTTCTTT. Its protein is CASSYFDRANTEAFF.